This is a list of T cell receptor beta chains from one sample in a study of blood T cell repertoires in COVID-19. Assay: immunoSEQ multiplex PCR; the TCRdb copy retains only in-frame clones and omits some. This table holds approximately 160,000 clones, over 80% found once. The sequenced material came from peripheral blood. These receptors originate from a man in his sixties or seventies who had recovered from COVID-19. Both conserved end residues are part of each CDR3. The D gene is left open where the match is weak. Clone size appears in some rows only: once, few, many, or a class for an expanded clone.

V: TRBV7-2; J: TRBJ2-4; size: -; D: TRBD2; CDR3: CASSLGLAEGNIQYF; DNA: TGTGCCAGCAGCTTAGGACTAGCAGAGGGAAACATTCAGTACTTC
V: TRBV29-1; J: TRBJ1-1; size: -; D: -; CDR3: CSSSKEAEAFF; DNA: TGCAGCTCCTCAAAAGAGGCTGAAGCTTTCTTT
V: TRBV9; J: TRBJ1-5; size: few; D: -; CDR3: CASSPRGDDNQPQHF; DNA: TGTGCCAGCAGCCCCCGCGGGGATGACAATCAGCCCCAGCATTTT
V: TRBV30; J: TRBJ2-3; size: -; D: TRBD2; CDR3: CAWSTGTSADTQYF; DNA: TGTGCCTGGAGTACCGGGACTAGCGCAGATACGCAGTATTTT
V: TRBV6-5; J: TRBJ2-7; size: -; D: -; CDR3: CASSYSRGSPYEQYF; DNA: TGTGCCAGCAGTTACTCCCGCGGTTCTCCCTACGAGCAGTACTTC
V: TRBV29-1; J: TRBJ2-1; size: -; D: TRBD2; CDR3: CSVEVLWGPSGEQFF; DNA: TGCAGCGTTGAAGTCCTATGGGGCCCTAGCGGAGAGCAGTTCTTC
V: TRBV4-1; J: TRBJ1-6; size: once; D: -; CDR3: CASSQVEREPPLHF; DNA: TGCGCCAGCAGCCAAGTGGAGAGGGAACCACCCCTCCACTTT
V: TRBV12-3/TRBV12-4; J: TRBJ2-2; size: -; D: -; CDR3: CAQGHTGELFF; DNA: TGTGCTCAGGGGCACACCGGGGAGCTGTTTTTT
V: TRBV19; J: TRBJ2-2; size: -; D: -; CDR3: CASRTGTLNTGELFF; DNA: TGTGCCAGTAGGACCGGGACACTGAACACCGGGGAGCTGTTTTTT
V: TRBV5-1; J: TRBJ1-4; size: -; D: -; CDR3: CASSLGGLGEKLFF; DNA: TGCGCCAGCAGCTTGGGGGGACTAGGAGAAAAACTGTTTTTT
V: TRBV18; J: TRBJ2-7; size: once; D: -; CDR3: CASSPADAYEQYF; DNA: TGTGCCAGCTCACCGGCCGATGCCTACGAGCAGTACTTC
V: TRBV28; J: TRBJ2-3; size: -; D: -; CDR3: CASSSAAISTDTQYF; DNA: TGTGCCAGCAGTTCGGCAGCGATTAGCACAGATACGCAGTATTTT
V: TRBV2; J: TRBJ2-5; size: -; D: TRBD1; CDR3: CASTRDRAVETQYF; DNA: TGTGCCAGCACACGGGACAGGGCTGTGGAGACCCAGTACTTC
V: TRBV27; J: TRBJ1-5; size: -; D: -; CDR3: CASSWTADNQPQHF; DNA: TGTGCCAGCAGCTGGACAGCCGACAATCAGCCCCAGCATTTT
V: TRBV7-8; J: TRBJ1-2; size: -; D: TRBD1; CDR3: CASTHDRDYGYTF; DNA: TGTGCCAGCACCCACGACAGGGACTATGGCTACACCTTC
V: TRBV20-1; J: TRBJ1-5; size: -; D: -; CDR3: CSASTVGNQPQHF; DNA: TGCAGTGCTAGTACGGTAGGCAATCAGCCCCAGCATTTT
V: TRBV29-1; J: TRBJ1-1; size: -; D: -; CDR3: CSVGRANTEAFF; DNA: TGCAGCGTTGGGAGGGCGAACACTGAAGCTTTCTTT
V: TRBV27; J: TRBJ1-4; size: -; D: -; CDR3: CASSFRGGKLFF; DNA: TGTGCCAGCAGTTTCCGCGGGGGAAAACTGTTTTTT
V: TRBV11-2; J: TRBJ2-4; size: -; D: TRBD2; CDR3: CASSLDMTSGFQYF; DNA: TGTGCCAGCAGCTTAGATATGACTAGCGGATTTCAGTACTTC
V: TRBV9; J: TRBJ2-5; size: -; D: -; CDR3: CASSVDQREKETQYF; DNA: TGTGCCAGCAGCGTAGACCAGAGGGAGAAAGAGACCCAGTACTTC
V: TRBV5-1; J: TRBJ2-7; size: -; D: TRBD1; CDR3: CASSLVPPGQGPYEQYF; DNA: TGCGCCAGCAGCTTGGTTCCGCCCGGACAGGGGCCCTACGAGCAGTACTTC
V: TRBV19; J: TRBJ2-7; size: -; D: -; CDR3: CASSLTGFSYEQYF; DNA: TGTGCCAGTAGTTTAACAGGGTTCTCCTACGAGCAGTACTTC
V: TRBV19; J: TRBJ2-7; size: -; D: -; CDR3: CASSIGRPPGEQYF; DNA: TGTGCCAGTAGTATAGGACGACCCCCGGGCGAGCAGTACTTC
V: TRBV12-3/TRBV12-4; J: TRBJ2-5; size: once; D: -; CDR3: CASSLGPKETQYF; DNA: TGTGCCAGCAGTTTAGGTCCAAAAGAGACCCAGTACTTC
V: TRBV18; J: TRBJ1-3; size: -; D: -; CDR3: CASSYSRGDGNTIYF; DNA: TGTGCCAGCTCCTACTCAAGGGGCGATGGAAACACCATATATTTT
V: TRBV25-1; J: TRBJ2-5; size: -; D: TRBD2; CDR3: CASLRTSGRAGETQYF; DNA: TGTGCCAGCCTTCGGACTAGCGGGAGGGCCGGGGAGACCCAGTACTTC
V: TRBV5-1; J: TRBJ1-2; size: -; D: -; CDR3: CASSFRAGSYGYTF; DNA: TGCGCCAGCAGCTTCAGGGCCGGTAGCTATGGCTACACCTTC
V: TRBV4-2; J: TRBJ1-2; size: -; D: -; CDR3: CASSEMTVNLGGYTF; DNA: TGTGCCAGCAGCGAAATGACTGTGAACTTGGGTGGCTACACCTTC
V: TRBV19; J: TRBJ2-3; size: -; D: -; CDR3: CASSLTQAEPSTDTQYF; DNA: TGTGCCAGTAGTCTAACTCAAGCGGAACCTAGCACAGATACGCAGTATTTT
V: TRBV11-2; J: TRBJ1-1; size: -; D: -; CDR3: CASSHRGTEAFF; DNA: TGTGCCAGCAGTCATAGGGGCACTGAAGCTTTCTTT
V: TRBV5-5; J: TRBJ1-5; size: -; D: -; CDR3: CASSLVRGNQPQHF; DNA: TGTGCCAGCAGCTTGGTCCGGGGGAATCAGCCCCAGCATTTT
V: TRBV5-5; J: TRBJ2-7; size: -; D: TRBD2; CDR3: CASSLATTLAGVHEQYF; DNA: TGTGCCAGCAGCTTGGCCACGACACTAGCGGGAGTCCACGAGCAGTACTTC
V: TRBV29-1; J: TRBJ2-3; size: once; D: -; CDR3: CSGQVVADSTDTQYF; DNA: TGCAGCGGCCAAGTAGTAGCGGACTCCACAGATACGCAGTATTTT
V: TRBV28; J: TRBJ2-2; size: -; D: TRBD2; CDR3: CASSLAPGLLTNTGELFF; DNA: TGTGCCAGCAGCCTCGCCCCGGGACTACTTACGAACACCGGGGAGCTGTTTTTT